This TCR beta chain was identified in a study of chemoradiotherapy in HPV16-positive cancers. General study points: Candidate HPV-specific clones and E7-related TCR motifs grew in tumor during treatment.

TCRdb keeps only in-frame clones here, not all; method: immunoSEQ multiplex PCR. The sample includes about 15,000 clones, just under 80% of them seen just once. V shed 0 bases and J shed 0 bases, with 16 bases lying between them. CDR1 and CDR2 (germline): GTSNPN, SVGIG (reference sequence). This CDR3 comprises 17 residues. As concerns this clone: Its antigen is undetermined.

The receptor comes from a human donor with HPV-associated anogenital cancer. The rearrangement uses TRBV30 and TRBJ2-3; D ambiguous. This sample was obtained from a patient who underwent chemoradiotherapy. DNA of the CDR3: TGTGCCTGGAGTGTGGGAAGGACCTCTTCTAGCACAGATACGCAGTATTTT. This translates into CAWSVGRTSSSTDTQYF.